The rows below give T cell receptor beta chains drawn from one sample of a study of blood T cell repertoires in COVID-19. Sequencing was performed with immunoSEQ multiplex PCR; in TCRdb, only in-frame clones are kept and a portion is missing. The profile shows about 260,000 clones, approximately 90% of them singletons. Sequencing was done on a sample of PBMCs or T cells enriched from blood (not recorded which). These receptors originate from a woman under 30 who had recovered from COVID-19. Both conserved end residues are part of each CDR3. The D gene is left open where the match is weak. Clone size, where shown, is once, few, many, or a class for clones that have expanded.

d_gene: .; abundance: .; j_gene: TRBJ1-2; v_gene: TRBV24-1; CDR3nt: TGTGCCACCAGTGATTTGCGCCCCCGGGTCGGAAACTATGGCTACACCTTC; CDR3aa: CATSDLRPRVGNYGYTF
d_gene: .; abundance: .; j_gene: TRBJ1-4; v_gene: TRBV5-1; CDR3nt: TGCGCCAGCAGCCCCGGGACATATGAAAAACTGTTTTTT; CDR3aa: CASSPGTYEKLFF
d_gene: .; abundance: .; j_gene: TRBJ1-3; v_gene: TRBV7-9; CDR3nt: TGTGCCAGCAGCCCCCCCTCCTCTGGAAACACCATATATTTT; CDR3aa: CASSPPSSGNTIYF
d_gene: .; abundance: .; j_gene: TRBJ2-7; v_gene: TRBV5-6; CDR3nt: TGTGCCAGCAGCTTGCTCGGAAAATTAGCCGAGCAGTACTTC; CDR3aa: CASSLLGKLAEQYF
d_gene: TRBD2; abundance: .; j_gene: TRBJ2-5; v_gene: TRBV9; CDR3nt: TGTGCCAGCAGCGTAGATCCCCCTAGCGGGACCCAAGAGACCCAGTACTTC; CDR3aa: CASSVDPPSGTQETQYF
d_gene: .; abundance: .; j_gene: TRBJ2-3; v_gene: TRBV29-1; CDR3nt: TGCAGCGTTGAACTTCCCCCTATTGATACGCAGTATTTT; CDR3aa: CSVELPPIDTQYF
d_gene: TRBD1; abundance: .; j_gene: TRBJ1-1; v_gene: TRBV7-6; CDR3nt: TGTGCCAGCAGCCAAGACAGGGTGAACACTGAAGCTTTCTTT; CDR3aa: CASSQDRVNTEAFF
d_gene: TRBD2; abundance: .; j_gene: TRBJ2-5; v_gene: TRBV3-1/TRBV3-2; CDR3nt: TGTGCCAGCAGACCACTAGCGGGGGGGACGGAGGAGACCCAGTACTTC; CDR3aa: CASRPLAGGTEETQYF
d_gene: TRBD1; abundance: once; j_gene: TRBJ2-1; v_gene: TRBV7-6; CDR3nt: TGTGCCAGCAGCCCCCACAGGGGGCTAGAATACAATGAGCAGTTCTTC; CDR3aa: CASSPHRGLEYNEQFF
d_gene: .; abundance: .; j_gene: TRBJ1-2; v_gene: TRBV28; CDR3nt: TGTGCCAGCAGGAGCGAGGGTGGAGTAGGCTACACCTTC; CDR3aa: CASRSEGGVGYTF
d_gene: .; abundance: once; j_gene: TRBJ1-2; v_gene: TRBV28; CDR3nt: TGTGCCACCGCACGGCCTCCCGGGAATGGCTACACCTTC; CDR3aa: CATARPPGNGYTF
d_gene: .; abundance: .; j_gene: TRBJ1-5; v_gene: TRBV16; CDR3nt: TGTGCCAGCAGCCCAGGGACACAAGGGTTTCAGCCCCAGCATTTT; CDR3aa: CASSPGTQGFQPQHF
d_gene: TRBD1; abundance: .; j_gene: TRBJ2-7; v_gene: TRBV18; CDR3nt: TGTGCCAGCTCTCCGACAGGGGGCTCCTACGAGCAGTACTTC; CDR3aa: CASSPTGGSYEQYF
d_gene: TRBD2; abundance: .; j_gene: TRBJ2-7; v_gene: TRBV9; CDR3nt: TGTGCCAGCAGCGTGGCGGGGGGGAGAGTACAGTACTTC; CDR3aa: CASSVAGGRVQYF
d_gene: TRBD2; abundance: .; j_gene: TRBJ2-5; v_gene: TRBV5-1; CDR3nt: TGCGCCAGCAGCCAGCGGGGGGCCAGACTTCAAGAGACCCAGTACTTC; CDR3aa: CASSQRGARLQETQYF
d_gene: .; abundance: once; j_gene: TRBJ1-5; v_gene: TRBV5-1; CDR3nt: TGCGCCAGCAGCTCGACAGTAAATCAGCCCCAGCATTTT; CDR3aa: CASSSTVNQPQHF
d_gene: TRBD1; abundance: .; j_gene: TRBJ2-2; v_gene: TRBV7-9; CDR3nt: TGTGCCAGCAGCCCTACGATTTACCGGGGACAGGGAAACACCGGGGAGCTGTTTTTT; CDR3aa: CASSPTIYRGQGNTGELFF
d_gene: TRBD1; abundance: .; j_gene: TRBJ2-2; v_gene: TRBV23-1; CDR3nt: TGCGCCAGCAGTCCGCCCTTCAATCGACAGGGCCCCGGGGAGCTGTTTTTT; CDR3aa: CASSPPFNRQGPGELFF
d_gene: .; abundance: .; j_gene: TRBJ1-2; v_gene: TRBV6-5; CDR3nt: TGTGCCAGCAGCGACCGGACAGATTATGGCTACACCTTC; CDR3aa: CASSDRTDYGYTF
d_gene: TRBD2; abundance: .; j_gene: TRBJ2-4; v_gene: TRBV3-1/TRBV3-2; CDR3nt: TGTGCCAGCGGGGGGGTGAACATTCAGTACTTC; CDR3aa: CASGGVNIQYF
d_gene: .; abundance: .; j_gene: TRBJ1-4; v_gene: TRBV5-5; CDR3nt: TGTGCCAGCAGCTTGACAGGGACCTTAGAAAAACTGTTTTTT; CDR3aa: CASSLTGTLEKLFF
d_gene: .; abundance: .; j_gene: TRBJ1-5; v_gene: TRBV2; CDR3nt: TGTGCCAGCAGTGTCCCAGGGGTCCTCAATCAGCCCCAGCATTTT; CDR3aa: CASSVPGVLNQPQHF
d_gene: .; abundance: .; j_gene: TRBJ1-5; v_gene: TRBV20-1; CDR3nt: TGCAGTGCTAGTGATGGGAGGAGCAATCAGCCCCAGCATTTT; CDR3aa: CSASDGRSNQPQHF
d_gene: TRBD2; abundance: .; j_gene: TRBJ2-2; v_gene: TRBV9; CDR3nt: TGTGCCAGCAGCGCGCGAACTAGCGGGGGGGCCTCTGGGGAGCTGTTTTTT; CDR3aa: CASSARTSGGASGELFF
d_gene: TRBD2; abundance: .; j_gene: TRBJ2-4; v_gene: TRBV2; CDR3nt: TGTGCCAGCAGTGAATCTAGCGGGGGCTCGGAGTACTTC; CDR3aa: CASSESSGGSEYF
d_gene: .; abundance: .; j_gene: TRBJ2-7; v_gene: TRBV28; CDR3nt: TGTGCCAGCAGTTCCCGGCAGCAGGGATGGGGGGTCTACGAGCAGTACTTC; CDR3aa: CASSSRQQGWGVYEQYF
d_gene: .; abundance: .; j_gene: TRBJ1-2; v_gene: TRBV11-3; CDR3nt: TGTGCCAGCAGCTTTTATCAAAGGACGGGAAGAGGCTACACCTTC; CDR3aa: CASSFYQRTGRGYTF
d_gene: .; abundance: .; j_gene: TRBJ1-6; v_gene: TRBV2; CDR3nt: TGTGCCAGCCGGAGCTCCTATAATTCACCCCTCCACTTT; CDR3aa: CASRSSYNSPLHF